The sequence of this TCR beta chain was determined in a study of Ad26.COV2.S vaccination and SARS-CoV-2 variants. The V and J ends lost 6 bases and 1 base respectively, with 17 bases between them. The CDR3 covers 16 residues. Germline CDR1 and CDR2: MNHEY and SVGEGT. Treatment here: around 19 received Ad26.COV2.S at low or high dose, single or two shots; 5 received placebo; per-sample allocation not given. Sampling took place 63 days after the first vaccine or placebo injection. TCRdb keeps only in-frame clones here, not all; method: immunoSEQ multiplex PCR. The sample comprises around 300,000 clones, about nine tenths of which are singletons, and around 5.5% rests with the top ten.

The sequencing here drew on peripheral blood, taken in a trial of Ad26.COV2.S vaccine versus placebo. The V call is TRBV6-2 or TRBV6-3, the J call TRBJ2-3; D unclear. This TCR came from a person aged 18-65 years who received the Ad26.COV2.S COVID-19 vaccine or a placebo. The CDR3 region has the DNA TGTGCCAGCAGCAACCTCCGGCACCTACGCACAGATACGCAGTATTTT. It specifies CASSNLRHLRTDTQYF.